This T cell receptor beta chain derives from a study of PD-L1 blockade in urothelial cancer. Only in-frame clones appear in the TCRdb table, and some are missing; sequencing was by immunoSEQ multiplex PCR. There are around 51,000 clones in the sample; around 85% occur only once, and 16% lies in the top ten. CDR1 and CDR2 (germline): SGHRS, YFSETQ. The ends lost 4 bases at V and 8 bases at J; junction bases unmatched: 11. This CDR3 is 15 amino acids long. Sequencing used PBMCs, obtained around atezolizumab (anti-PD-L1) treatment. This chain joins TRBV5-1 and TRBJ1-2, with TRBD1 matching over 10 bases. This receptor was identified in a man aged 55 to 69 with urothelial cancer. The CDR3 sequence is CASSTAGTGVGGYTF. The DNA for the CDR3 is TGCGCCAGCAGCACCGCAGGGACAGGGGTCGGGGGCTACACCTTC.